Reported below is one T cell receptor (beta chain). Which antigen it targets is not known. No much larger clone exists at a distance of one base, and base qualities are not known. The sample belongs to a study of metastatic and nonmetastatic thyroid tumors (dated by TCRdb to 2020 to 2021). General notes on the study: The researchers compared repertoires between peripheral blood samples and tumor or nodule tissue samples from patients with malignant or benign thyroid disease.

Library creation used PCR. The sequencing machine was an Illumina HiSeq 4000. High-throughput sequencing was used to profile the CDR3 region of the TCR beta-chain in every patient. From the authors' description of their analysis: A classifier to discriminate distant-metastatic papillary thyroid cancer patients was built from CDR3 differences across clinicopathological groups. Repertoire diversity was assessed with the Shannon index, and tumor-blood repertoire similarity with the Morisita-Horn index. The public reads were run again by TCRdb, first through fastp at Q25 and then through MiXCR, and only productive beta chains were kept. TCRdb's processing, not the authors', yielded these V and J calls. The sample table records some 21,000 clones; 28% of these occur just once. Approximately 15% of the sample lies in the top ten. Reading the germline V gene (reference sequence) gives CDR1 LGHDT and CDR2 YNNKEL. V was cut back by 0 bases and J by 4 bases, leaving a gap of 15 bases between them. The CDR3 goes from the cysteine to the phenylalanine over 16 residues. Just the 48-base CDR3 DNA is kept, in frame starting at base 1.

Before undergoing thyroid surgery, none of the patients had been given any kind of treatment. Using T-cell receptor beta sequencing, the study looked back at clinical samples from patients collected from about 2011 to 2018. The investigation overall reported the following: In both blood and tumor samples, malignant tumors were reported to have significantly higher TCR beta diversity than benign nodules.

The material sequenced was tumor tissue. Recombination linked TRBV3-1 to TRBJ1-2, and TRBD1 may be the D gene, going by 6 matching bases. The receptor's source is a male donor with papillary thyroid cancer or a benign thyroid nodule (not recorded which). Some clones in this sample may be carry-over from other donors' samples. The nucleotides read TGTGCCAGCAGCCAAGATATGGGGGCGGGCTTCTATGGCTACACCTTC. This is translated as CASSQDMGAGFYGYTF. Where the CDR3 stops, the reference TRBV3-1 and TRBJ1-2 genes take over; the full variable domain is DTAVSQTPKYLVTQMGNDKSIKCEQNLGHDTMYWYKQDSKKFLKIMFSYNNKELIINETVPNRFSPKSPDKAHLNLHINSLELGDSAVYFCASSQDMGAGFYGYTFGSGTRLTVV.